Listed below are T cell receptor beta chains from one sample, sequenced in a study of CD8 T cells in Susac syndrome. One entry per CDR3 protein results from TCRdb running MiXCR on the immunoSEQ multiplex PCR reads. This sample has approximately 120,000 distinct CDR3 sequences; around 94% occur once, and the top ten carry 0.2% to 0.25%. The source material was CD8+ T cells from PBMCs. The source is a human donor with Susac syndrome. The CDR3 runs from the conserved cysteine through the conserved F or W. Fields, in order: V gene, J gene, CDR3 protein.

v_gene: TRBV9; j_gene: TRBJ1-1; CDR3aa: CASSVGTWDTEAFF
v_gene: TRBV6-5; j_gene: TRBJ1-5; CDR3aa: CASRKGPPGEPQHF
v_gene: TRBV30; j_gene: TRBJ2-5; CDR3aa: CAWSPGMLQETQYF
v_gene: TRBV5-6; j_gene: TRBJ1-4; CDR3aa: CASSLGRDEKLFF
v_gene: TRBV14; j_gene: TRBJ2-2; CDR3aa: CASSQDFWAEENTGELFF
v_gene: TRBV12-3/TRBV12-4; j_gene: TRBJ1-2; CDR3aa: CASSFIRGHGYTF
v_gene: TRBV6-1; j_gene: TRBJ1-6; CDR3aa: CAGRTRSGMAPLHF
v_gene: TRBV7-9; j_gene: TRBJ2-3; CDR3aa: CASSLRPDTQYF
v_gene: TRBV6-1; j_gene: TRBJ2-4; CDR3aa: CAADARDF
v_gene: TRBV28; j_gene: TRBJ2-7; CDR3aa: CASSETGGIHEQYF
v_gene: TRBV3-1; j_gene: TRBJ1-1; CDR3aa: CASSQEGKGTEAFF
v_gene: TRBV6-5; j_gene: TRBJ2-2; CDR3aa: CASSYGGQGDTGELFF
v_gene: TRBV19; j_gene: TRBJ2-1; CDR3aa: CATASSENSYNEQFF
v_gene: TRBV3-1; j_gene: TRBJ2-7; CDR3aa: CASSQVSAPSGTEAYEQYF
v_gene: TRBV19; j_gene: TRBJ1-1; CDR3aa: CASSTRQKAFF
v_gene: TRBV6-1; j_gene: TRBJ1-2; CDR3aa: CASSEVGQGNYGYTF
v_gene: TRBV30; j_gene: TRBJ1-2; CDR3aa: CAWSVGRGAYGYTF
v_gene: TRBV20-1; j_gene: TRBJ2-1; CDR3aa: CSARDEMDKYNEQFF
v_gene: TRBV20-1; j_gene: TRBJ1-4; CDR3aa: CSARVMDRFNEKLFF
v_gene: TRBV15; j_gene: TRBJ2-5; CDR3aa: CATSRADQETQYF
v_gene: TRBV20-1; j_gene: TRBJ2-7; CDR3aa: CSARTGEPYEQYF
v_gene: TRBV5-6; j_gene: TRBJ2-7; CDR3aa: CASSVDRDVWNEQYF
v_gene: TRBV7-8; j_gene: TRBJ1-6; CDR3aa: CASSFGGSPLHF
v_gene: TRBV12-3/TRBV12-4; j_gene: TRBJ1-4; CDR3aa: CASSFATATNEKLFF
v_gene: TRBV15; j_gene: TRBJ2-7; CDR3aa: CATSRGGRAGEQYF
v_gene: TRBV29-1; j_gene: TRBJ1-3; CDR3aa: CSVETTWPGGNTIYF
v_gene: TRBV5-1; j_gene: TRBJ1-3; CDR3aa: CASSLDPQQGPSGNTIYF
v_gene: TRBV5-1; j_gene: TRBJ2-5; CDR3aa: CASTDAVRETQYF
v_gene: TRBV7-9; j_gene: TRBJ2-7; CDR3aa: CASSPTSGRGYEQYF
v_gene: TRBV5-6; j_gene: TRBJ1-5; CDR3aa: CASSLDRDQPQHF
v_gene: TRBV6-6; j_gene: TRBJ2-2; CDR3aa: CASRQAGDSTGELFF
v_gene: TRBV27; j_gene: TRBJ2-3; CDR3aa: CASSLPRTGRHTQYF
v_gene: TRBV19; j_gene: TRBJ2-7; CDR3aa: CASSIGGAYEQYF
v_gene: TRBV9; j_gene: TRBJ2-5; CDR3aa: CASSGGTTGETQYF
v_gene: TRBV28; j_gene: TRBJ2-3; CDR3aa: CASSLTDPDTQYF
v_gene: TRBV6-4; j_gene: TRBJ2-6; CDR3aa: CASKHESSGANVLTF
v_gene: TRBV4-1; j_gene: TRBJ2-7; CDR3aa: CASSQNRDVDYEQYF
v_gene: TRBV1; j_gene: TRBJ1-2; CDR3aa: CTSSQDQSRGSGYTF
v_gene: TRBV5-6; j_gene: TRBJ1-1; CDR3aa: CASSFSGTEAFF
v_gene: TRBV5-1; j_gene: TRBJ2-5; CDR3aa: CASSLFAGAAETQYF
v_gene: TRBV7-6; j_gene: TRBJ2-1; CDR3aa: CASSYRGRDEQFF
v_gene: TRBV5-1; j_gene: TRBJ2-3; CDR3aa: CASSLRGQDSTDTQYF
v_gene: TRBV7-8; j_gene: TRBJ1-2; CDR3aa: CASSSERQALDYGYTF
v_gene: TRBV29-1; j_gene: TRBJ2-2; CDR3aa: CSVRGEGGELFF
v_gene: TRBV15; j_gene: TRBJ1-2; CDR3aa: CATSRVATGEGNGYTF
v_gene: TRBV25-1; j_gene: TRBJ1-1; CDR3aa: CASSEGLVTEAFF
v_gene: TRBV30; j_gene: TRBJ2-5; CDR3aa: CAWSLGSEETQYF
v_gene: TRBV13; j_gene: TRBJ2-5; CDR3aa: CASSLVGEETQYF
v_gene: TRBV12-3/TRBV12-4; j_gene: TRBJ2-5; CDR3aa: CAAPYSGTTRGTQYF
v_gene: TRBV18; j_gene: TRBJ1-2; CDR3aa: CASSHRGHYGYTF
v_gene: TRBV7-2; j_gene: TRBJ2-3; CDR3aa: CASSLGTSRTDTQYF
v_gene: TRBV18; j_gene: TRBJ2-5; CDR3aa: CASSPPRANWWSGRQETQYF
v_gene: TRBV6-2/TRBV6-3; j_gene: TRBJ2-6; CDR3aa: CASSYLTAGANVLTF
v_gene: TRBV28; j_gene: TRBJ1-1; CDR3aa: CASSETGYTEAFF
v_gene: TRBV6-5; j_gene: TRBJ1-2; CDR3aa: CASSYSTGGDGYTF
v_gene: TRBV15; j_gene: TRBJ2-5; CDR3aa: CATSSSGRGGEETQYF
v_gene: TRBV12-3/TRBV12-4; j_gene: TRBJ2-1; CDR3aa: CASSLIGGAGDSDEQFF
v_gene: TRBV7-8; j_gene: TRBJ2-1; CDR3aa: CASSFGAIHNEQFF
v_gene: TRBV4-1; j_gene: TRBJ1-5; CDR3aa: CASSHTLRGPSNQPQHF
v_gene: TRBV7-2; j_gene: TRBJ1-1; CDR3aa: CASSLALEGKNTEAFF